The source of this T cell receptor beta chain is a study of cytomegalovirus exposure and HLA in healthy donors. Study-wide results and caveats: Based on reports, TCR beta sequences accurately predicted HLA-A and HLA-B alleles for most subjects.

The PCR used 60 Vbeta and 13 Jbeta primers. Some clones are missing from TCRdb's copy, which holds only in-frame ones; the method was immunoSEQ multiplex PCR. The data hold tens of thousands of clones, with approximately 70% observed a single time. On this clone itself: What it recognizes is unknown.

The sample comprised PBMCs. This TCR derives from a male donor in good health and CMV-seropositive.

CDR3 amino acids: CASVQGVTLEQYF. Written as DNA, the CDR3 is TGTGCCAGCGTTCAGGGGGTTACCTTGGAGCAGTACTTC. The chain couples TRBV6-1 to TRBJ2-7; 7 bases are a match to TRBD1. The V and J ends lost 8 bases and 7 bases, in that order; junction bases with no gene match: 11. Germline V CDR1 and CDR2: MNHNS, SASEGT. The CDR3 sequence is 13 residues long.